The T cell receptor (beta chain) described here comes from a study of graft-versus-host responses after intestinal transplantation. Across the whole study: Multivisceral, liver-intestinal, or isolated intestinal transplants were given to recipients. Recipients were all induced with anti-thymocyte globulin, then given tacrolimus and steroids for 3 to 4 years. Study-level points and caveats: HvG clone declines early post-transplant were associated with peak circulating GvH levels. Present in recipient marrow, GvH clones included some that appeared first in ileum or blood.

The assay was immunoSEQ multiplex PCR, and TCRdb's table has in-frame clones only and misses some. This table has over 85,000 clones, about nine tenths appearing once. Germline trimming cut 5 bases from V and 4 bases from J; bases unmatched to any gene: 5. The germline V gene encodes CDR1 PRHDT and CDR2 FYEKMQ (reference sequence). CDR3 length equals 14 residues. This clone was recorded once. Its antigen is not identified. Material: unstimulated CD4+ T cells sorted from spleen or lymph node cells, obtained before transplant. The sequence was obtained from a human donor who was the organ donor for an intestinal transplant. The gene calls are TRBV13 and TRBJ2-3, with 8 bases matching TRBD2. CDR3 coding DNA: TGTGCCAGCAGCGGTCCGGGACTAGCAGATACGCAGTATTTT. Its translation: CASSGPGLADTQYF.